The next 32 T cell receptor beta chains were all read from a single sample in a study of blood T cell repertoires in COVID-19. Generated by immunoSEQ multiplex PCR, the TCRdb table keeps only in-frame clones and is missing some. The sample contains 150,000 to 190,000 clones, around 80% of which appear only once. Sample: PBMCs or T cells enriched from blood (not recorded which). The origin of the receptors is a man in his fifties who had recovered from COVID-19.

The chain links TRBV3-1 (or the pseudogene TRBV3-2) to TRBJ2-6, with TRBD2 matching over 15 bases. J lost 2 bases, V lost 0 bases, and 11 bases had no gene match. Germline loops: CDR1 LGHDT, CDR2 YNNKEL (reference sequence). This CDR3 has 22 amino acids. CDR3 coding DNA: TGTGCCAGCAGCCAAGAATATTTGGGACTAGCGGGGGGCGATACTGGGGCCAACGTCCTGACTTTC. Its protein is CASSQEYLGLAGGDTGANVLTF.

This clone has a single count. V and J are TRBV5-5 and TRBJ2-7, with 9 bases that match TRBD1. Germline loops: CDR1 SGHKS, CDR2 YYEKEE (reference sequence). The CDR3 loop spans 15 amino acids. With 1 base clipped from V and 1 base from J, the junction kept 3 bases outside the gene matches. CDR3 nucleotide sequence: TGTGCCAGCAGCTTGAGACAGGGGGGTTCCTACGAGCAGTACTTC. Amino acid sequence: CASSLRQGGSYEQYF.

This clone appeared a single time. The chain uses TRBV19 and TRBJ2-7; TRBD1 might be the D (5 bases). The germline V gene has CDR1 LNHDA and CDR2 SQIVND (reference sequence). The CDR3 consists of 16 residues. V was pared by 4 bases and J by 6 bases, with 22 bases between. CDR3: CASSTLRQGKGGEQYF. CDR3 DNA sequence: TGTGCCAGTAGTACCCTGAGGCAGGGAAAAGGCGGCGAGCAGTACTTC.

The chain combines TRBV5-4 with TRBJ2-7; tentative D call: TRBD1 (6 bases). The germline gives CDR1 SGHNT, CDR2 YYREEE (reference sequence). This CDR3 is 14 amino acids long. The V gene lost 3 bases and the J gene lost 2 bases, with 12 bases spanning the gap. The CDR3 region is CASSSYRDTYEQYF. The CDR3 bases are TGTGCCAGCAGCTCGTACAGGGACACCTACGAGCAGTACTTC.

The CDR3 here is CASSLTATTYEQYF. CDR3 nucleotides: TGTGCCAGCAGCTTGACAGCGACCACCTACGAGCAGTACTTC. The chain couples TRBV9 to TRBJ2-7; D possibly corresponds to TRBD1 (5 bases). The CDR3 consists of 14 residues. Germline V lookup: CDR1 SGDLS, CDR2 YYNGEE. V was trimmed by 4 bases and J by 2 bases, leaving 13 bases between them.

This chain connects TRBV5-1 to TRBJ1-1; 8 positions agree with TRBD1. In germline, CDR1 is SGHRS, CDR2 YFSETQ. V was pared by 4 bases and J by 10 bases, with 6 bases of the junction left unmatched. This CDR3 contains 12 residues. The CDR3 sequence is CASSGTDRGAFF. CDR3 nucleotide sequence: TGCGCCAGCAGCGGAACCGACAGGGGAGCTTTCTTT.

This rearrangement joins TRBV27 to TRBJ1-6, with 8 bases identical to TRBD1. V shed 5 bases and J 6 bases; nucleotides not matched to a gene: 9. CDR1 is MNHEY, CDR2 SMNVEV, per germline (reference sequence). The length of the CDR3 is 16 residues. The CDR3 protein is CASSLTGGFSNSPLHF. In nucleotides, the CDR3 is TGTGCCAGCAGTCTAACAGGGGGATTTAGTAATTCACCCCTCCACTTT.

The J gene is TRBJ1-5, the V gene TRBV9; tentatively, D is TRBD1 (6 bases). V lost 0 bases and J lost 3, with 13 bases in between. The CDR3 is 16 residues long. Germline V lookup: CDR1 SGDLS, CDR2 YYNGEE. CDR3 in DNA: TGTGCCAGCAGCGTAGATCTTACAGGGTTCAATCAGCCCCAGCATTTT. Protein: CASSVDLTGFNQPQHF.

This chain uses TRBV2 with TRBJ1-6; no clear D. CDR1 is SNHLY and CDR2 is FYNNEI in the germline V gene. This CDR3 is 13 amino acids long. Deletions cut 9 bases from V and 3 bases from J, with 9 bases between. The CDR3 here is CASARDYNSPLHF. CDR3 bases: TGTGCCAGTGCCCGGGACTATAATTCACCCCTCCACTTT.

The CDR3 is CASSLTGRETEAFF. The CDR3 DNA is TGTGCCAGTAGTTTAACAGGAAGGGAAACTGAAGCTTTCTTT. V and J are TRBV19 and TRBJ1-1; a weak D match, TRBD1 (5 bases). This CDR3 is 14 amino acids long. V was clipped by 5 bases and J by 5 bases, with 15 bases between them. Germline CDR1 LNHDA, CDR2 SQIVND (reference sequence).

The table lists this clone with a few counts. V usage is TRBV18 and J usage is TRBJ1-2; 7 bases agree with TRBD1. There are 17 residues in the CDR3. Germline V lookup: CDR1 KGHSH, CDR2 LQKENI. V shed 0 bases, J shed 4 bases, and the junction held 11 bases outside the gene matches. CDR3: CASSPPRNSQGTYGYTF. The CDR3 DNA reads TGTGCCAGCTCACCACCCCGAAACTCACAGGGGACCTATGGCTACACCTTC.

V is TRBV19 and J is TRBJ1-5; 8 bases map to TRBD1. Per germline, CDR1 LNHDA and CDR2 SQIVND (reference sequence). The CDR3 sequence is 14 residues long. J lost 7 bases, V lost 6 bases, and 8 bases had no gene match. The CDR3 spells CASRSQGAGQPQHF. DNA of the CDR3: TGTGCCAGTAGGTCCCAGGGGGCAGGACAGCCCCAGCATTTT.

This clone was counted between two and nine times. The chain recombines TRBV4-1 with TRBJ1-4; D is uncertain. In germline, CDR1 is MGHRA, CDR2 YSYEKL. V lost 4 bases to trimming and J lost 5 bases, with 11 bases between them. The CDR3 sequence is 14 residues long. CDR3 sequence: CASSLAILNEKLFF. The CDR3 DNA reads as TGCGCCAGCAGCCTCGCTATTCTGAATGAAAAACTGTTTTTT.

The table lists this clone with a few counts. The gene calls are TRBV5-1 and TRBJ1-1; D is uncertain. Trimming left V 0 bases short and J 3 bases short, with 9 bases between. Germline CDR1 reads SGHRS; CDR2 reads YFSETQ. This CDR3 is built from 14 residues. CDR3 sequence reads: CASSLVSVDTEAFF. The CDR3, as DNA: TGCGCCAGCAGCTTGGTAAGCGTCGACACTGAAGCTTTCTTT. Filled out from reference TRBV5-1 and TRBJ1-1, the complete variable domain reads KAGVTQTPRYLIKTRGQQVTLSCSPISGHRSVSWYQQTPGQGLQFLFEYFSETQRNKGNFPGRFSGRQFSNSRSEMNVSTLELGDSALYLCASSLVSVDTEAFFGQGTRLTVV.

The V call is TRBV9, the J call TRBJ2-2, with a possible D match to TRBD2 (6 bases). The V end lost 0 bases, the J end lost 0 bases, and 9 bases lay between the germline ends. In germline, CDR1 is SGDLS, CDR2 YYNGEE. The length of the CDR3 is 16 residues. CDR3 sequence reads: CASSVGGGTNTGELFF. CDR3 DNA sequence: TGTGCCAGCAGCGTAGGTGGGGGGACGAACACCGGGGAGCTGTTTTTT.

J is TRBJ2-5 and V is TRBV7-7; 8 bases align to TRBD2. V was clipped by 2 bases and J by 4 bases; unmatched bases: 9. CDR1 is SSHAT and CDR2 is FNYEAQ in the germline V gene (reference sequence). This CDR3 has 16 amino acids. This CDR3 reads CASSLSGGPMLETQYF. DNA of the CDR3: TGTGCCAGCAGCTTATCGGGGGGGCCGATGTTAGAGACCCAGTACTTC.

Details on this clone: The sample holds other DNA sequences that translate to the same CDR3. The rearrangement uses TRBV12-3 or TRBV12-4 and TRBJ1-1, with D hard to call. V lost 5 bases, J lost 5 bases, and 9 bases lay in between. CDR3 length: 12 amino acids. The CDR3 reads CASSPRGTEAFF. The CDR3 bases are TGTGCCAGCAGTCCGCGCGGGACTGAAGCTTTCTTT.

CDR3 sequence: CASRVNRGSDTEAFF. CDR3 bases: TGTGCCAGTCGAGTCAACAGGGGGAGCGACACTGAAGCTTTCTTT. This chain joins TRBV27 and TRBJ1-1; 8 bases line up with TRBD1. The V gene's germline CDR1 is MNHEY and CDR2 SMNVEV (reference sequence). V trimming: 9 bases; J trimming: 3 bases; junction bases outside the gene matches: 12. The CDR3 sequence is 15 residues long.

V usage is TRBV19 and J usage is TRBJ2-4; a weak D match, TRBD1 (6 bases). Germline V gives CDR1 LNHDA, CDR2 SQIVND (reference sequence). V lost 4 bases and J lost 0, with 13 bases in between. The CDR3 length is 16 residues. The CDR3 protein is CASSSDRILAKNIQYF. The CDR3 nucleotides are TGTGCCAGTAGTAGCGACAGGATCCTAGCCAAAAACATTCAGTACTTC.

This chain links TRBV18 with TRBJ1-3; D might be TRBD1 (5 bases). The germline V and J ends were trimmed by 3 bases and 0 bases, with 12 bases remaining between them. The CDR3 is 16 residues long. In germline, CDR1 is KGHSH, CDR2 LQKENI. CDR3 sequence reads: CASSPLQVTSGNTIYF. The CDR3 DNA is TGTGCCAGCTCACCGTTACAGGTGACCTCTGGAAACACCATATATTTT.

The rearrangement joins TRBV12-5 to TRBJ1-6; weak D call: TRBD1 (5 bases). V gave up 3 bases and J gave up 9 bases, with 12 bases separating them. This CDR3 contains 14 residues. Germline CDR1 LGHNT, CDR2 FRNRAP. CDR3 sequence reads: CASGFSQGSSPLHF. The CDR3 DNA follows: TGTGCTAGTGGTTTCAGTCAGGGCAGTTCACCCCTCCACTTT.

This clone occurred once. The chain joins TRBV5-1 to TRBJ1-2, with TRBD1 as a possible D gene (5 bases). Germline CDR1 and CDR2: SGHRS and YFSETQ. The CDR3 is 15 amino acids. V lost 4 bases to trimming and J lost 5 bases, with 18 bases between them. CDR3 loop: CASSPGGNTAYGYTF. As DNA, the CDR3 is TGCGCCAGCAGCCCCGGGGGTAATACGGCATATGGCTACACCTTC. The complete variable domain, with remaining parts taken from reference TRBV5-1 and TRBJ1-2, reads KAGVTQTPRYLIKTRGQQVTLSCSPISGHRSVSWYQQTPGQGLQFLFEYFSETQRNKGNFPGRFSGRQFSNSRSEMNVSTLELGDSALYLCASSPGGNTAYGYTFGSGTRLTVV.

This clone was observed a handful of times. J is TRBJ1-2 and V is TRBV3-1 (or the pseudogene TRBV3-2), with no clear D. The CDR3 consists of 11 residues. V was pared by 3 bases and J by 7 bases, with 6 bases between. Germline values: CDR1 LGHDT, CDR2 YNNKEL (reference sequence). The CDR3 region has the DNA TGTGCCAGCAGCCAGTCAGGTGGCTACACCTTC. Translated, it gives CASSQSGGYTF.

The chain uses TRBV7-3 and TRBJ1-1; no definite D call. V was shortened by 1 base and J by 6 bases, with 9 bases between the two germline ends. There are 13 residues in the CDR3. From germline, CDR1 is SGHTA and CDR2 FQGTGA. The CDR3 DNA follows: TGTGCCAGCAGCTTAAGTCCCCAGGCTGAAGCTTTCTTT. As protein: CASSLSPQAEAFF. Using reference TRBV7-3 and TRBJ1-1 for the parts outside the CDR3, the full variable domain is GAGVSQTPSNKVTEKGKYVELRCDPISGHTALYWYRQSLGQGPEFLIYFQGTGAADDSGLPNDRFFAVRPEGSVSTLKIQRTERGDSAVYLCASSLSPQAEAFFGQGTRLTVV.

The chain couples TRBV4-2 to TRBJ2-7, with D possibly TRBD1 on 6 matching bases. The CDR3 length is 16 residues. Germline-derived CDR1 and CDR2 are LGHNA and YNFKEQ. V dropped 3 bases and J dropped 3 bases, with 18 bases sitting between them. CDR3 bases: TGTGCCAGCAGCCATGCCCCCGGGACACACATCTACGAGCAGTACTTC. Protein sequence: CASSHAPGTHIYEQYF.

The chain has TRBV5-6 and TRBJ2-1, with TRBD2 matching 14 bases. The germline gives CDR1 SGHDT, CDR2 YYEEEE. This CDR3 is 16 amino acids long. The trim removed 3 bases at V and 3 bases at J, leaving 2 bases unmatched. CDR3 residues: CASSWGLAGDYNEQFF. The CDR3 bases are TGTGCCAGCAGCTGGGGACTAGCGGGGGACTACAATGAGCAGTTCTTC.

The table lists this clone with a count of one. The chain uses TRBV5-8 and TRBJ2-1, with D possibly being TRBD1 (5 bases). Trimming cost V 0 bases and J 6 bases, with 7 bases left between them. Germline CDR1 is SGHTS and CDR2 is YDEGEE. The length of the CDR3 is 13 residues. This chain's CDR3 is CASSLGGLNEQFF. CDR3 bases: TGTGCCAGCAGCTTGGGGGGCCTCAATGAGCAGTTCTTC.

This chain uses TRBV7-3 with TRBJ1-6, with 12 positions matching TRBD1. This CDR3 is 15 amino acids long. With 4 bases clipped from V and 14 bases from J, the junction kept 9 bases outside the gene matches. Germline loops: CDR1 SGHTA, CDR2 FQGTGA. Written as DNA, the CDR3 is TGTGCCAGCAGCTCCACCGGGACAGGGGGCGAGGCCCTCCACTTT. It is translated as CASSSTGTGGEALHF.

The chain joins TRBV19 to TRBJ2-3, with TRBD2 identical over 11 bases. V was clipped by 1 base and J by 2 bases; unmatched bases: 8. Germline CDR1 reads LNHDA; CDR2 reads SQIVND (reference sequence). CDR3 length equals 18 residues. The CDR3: CASSIARASGGSTDTQYF. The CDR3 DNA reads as TGTGCCAGTAGTATAGCTAGGGCTAGCGGGGGGTCCACAGATACGCAGTATTTT. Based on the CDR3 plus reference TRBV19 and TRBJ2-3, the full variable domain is DGGITQSPKYLFRKEGQNVTLSCEQNLNHDAMYWYRQDPGQGLRLIYYSQIVNDFQKGDIAEGYSVSREKKESFPLTVTSAQKNPTAFYLCASSIARASGGSTDTQYFGPGTRLTVL.

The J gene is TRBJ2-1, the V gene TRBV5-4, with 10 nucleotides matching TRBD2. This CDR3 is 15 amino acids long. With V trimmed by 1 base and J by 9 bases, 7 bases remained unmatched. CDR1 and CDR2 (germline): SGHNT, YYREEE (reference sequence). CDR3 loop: CASSLSLAGVREQFF. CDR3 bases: TGTGCCAGCAGCTTGTCTCTAGCGGGGGTGCGTGAGCAGTTCTTC.

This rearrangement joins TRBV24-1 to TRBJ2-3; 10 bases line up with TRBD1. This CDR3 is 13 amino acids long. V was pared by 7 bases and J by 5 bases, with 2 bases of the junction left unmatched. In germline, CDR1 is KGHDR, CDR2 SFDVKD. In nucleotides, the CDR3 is TGTGCCACCAGGACAGGGGGCATAGATACGCAGTATTTT. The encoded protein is CATRTGGIDTQYF.

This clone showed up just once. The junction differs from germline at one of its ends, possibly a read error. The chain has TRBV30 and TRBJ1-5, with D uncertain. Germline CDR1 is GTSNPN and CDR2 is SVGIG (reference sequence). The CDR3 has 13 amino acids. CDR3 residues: CAWSVSPNLPQHF. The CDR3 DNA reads TGTGCCTGGAGTGTTAGCCCCAATCTGCCCCAGCATTTT.